This is a list of T cell receptor beta chains from one sample in a study of blood T cell repertoires in COVID-19. Repertoires were generated with immunoSEQ multiplex PCR, while TCRdb's copy carries only in-frame clones and drops some. The table lists roughly 360,000 clones, around nine tenths of them singletons, with 0.97% in the top ten. What was sequenced was PBMCs or T cells enriched from blood (not recorded which). The source is a woman in her thirties with acute COVID-19. Each CDR3 is given with its conserved first and last residue. A D gene is named only where the DNA matches it firmly. Not all rows give a size; the values are once, few, many and, for expanded clones, a class.

D: TRBD1
J: TRBJ1-1
size: .
V: TRBV19
CDR3: CASSMGRGFSEAFF
DNA: TGTGCCAGCTCTATGGGCAGGGGGTTCTCTGAAGCTTTCTTT

D: TRBD1
J: TRBJ2-7
size: .
V: TRBV19
CDR3: CASSPTPGQRAYEQYF
DNA: TGTGCCAGTAGTCCTACTCCGGGACAGAGGGCCTACGAGCAGTACTTC

D: .
J: TRBJ2-5
size: .
V: TRBV24-1
CDR3: CATSDPTGQETQYF
DNA: TGTGCCACCAGTGATCCGACCGGGCAAGAGACCCAGTACTTC

D: TRBD2
J: TRBJ2-3
size: .
V: TRBV10-1
CDR3: CASSWGGSTDTQYF
DNA: TGCGCCAGCAGCTGGGGGGGGAGCACAGATACGCAGTATTTT

D: .
J: TRBJ1-5
size: .
V: TRBV6-1
CDR3: CASSEYSGSAWGNQPQHF
DNA: TGTGCCAGCAGTGAATATTCGGGATCCGCGTGGGGCAATCAGCCCCAGCATTTT

D: TRBD1
J: TRBJ1-5
size: .
V: TRBV6-5
CDR3: CASSRQGNGQPQHF
DNA: TGTGCCAGCTCGCGACAGGGGAACGGACAGCCCCAGCATTTT

D: .
J: TRBJ1-3
size: .
V: TRBV10-2
CDR3: CASLGGFSGNTIYF
DNA: TGCGCCAGCTTGGGCGGGTTCTCTGGAAACACCATATATTTT

D: .
J: TRBJ2-6
size: .
V: TRBV9
CDR3: CASSGSGANVLTF
DNA: TGTGCCAGCAGCGGTAGTGGGGCCAACGTCCTGACTTTC

D: TRBD1
J: TRBJ1-4
size: .
V: TRBV5-1
CDR3: CASSLNSRTGGVEKLFF
DNA: TGCGCCAGCAGCTTGAACTCTCGGACAGGTGGGGTCGAAAAACTGTTTTTT

D: .
J: TRBJ1-1
size: .
V: TRBV5-4
CDR3: CASSPTGIWTEAFF
DNA: TGTGCCAGCAGCCCGACCGGGATTTGGACTGAAGCTTTCTTT

D: .
J: TRBJ2-7
size: .
V: TRBV30
CDR3: CAWSAPLEQYF
DNA: TGTGCCTGGAGTGCCCCTTTGGAGCAGTACTTC

D: .
J: TRBJ1-1
size: few
V: TRBV28
CDR3: CASSSIQGTTEAFF
DNA: TGTGCCAGCAGTTCGATACAGGGAACCACTGAAGCTTTCTTT

D: .
J: TRBJ1-2
size: .
V: TRBV9
CDR3: CASSVDWGGGYTF
DNA: TGTGCCAGCAGCGTAGACTGGGGCGGTGGCTACACCTTC

D: TRBD1
J: TRBJ1-4
size: .
V: TRBV19
CDR3: CASRHQGAAEKLFF
DNA: TGTGCCAGTAGACATCAGGGGGCGGCTGAAAAACTGTTTTTT

D: .
J: TRBJ2-1
size: .
V: TRBV5-1
CDR3: CASSSQGSGNEQFF
DNA: TGCGCCAGCAGCTCGCAGGGATCCGGCAATGAGCAGTTCTTC

D: TRBD1
J: TRBJ2-7
size: .
V: TRBV24-1
CDR3: CATQGAITYEQYF
DNA: TGTGCCACACAGGGGGCGATCACCTACGAGCAGTACTTC

D: TRBD1
J: TRBJ1-3
size: .
V: TRBV7-9
CDR3: CASSAGQVRGNTIYF
DNA: TGTGCCAGCAGCGCGGGACAGGTCCGAGGAAACACCATATATTTT

D: TRBD1
J: TRBJ2-7
size: .
V: TRBV24-1
CDR3: CATSEGGQGRNYEQYF
DNA: TGTGCCACCAGTGAGGGGGGACAGGGGAGAAACTACGAGCAGTACTTC

D: .
J: TRBJ2-3
size: .
V: TRBV5-1
CDR3: CASTPGSGRAGVDTQYF
DNA: TGCGCCAGCACCCCAGGTAGTGGTAGGGCAGGGGTAGATACGCAGTATTTT

D: TRBD2
J: TRBJ2-7
size: .
V: TRBV19
CDR3: CASKGNSGTNLYEQYF
DNA: TGTGCCAGTAAGGGAAATTCCGGGACTAACTTGTACGAGCAGTACTTC

D: TRBD1
J: TRBJ1-5
size: few
V: TRBV2
CDR3: CASSGTGTVRQPQHF
DNA: TGTGCCAGCAGTGGGACAGGGACGGTACGTCAGCCCCAGCATTTT

D: .
J: TRBJ1-2
size: .
V: TRBV5-3
CDR3: CARSLAGVGSYGYTF
DNA: TGTGCCAGAAGCTTGGCGGGGGTCGGTAGCTATGGCTACACCTTC

D: TRBD1
J: TRBJ1-5
size: .
V: TRBV7-2
CDR3: CASSGQGVRSQPQHF
DNA: TGTGCCAGCAGCGGACAGGGGGTACGGAGTCAGCCCCAGCATTTT

D: .
J: TRBJ2-3
size: .
V: TRBV7-9
CDR3: CASSLTKSTDTQYF
DNA: TGTGCCAGCAGCTTAACTAAGAGCACAGATACGCAGTATTTT

D: .
J: TRBJ2-1
size: .
V: TRBV11-3
CDR3: CASSLGSGYEQFF
DNA: TGTGCCAGCAGCTTAGGGTCGGGTTATGAGCAGTTCTTC

D: TRBD1
J: TRBJ1-4
size: .
V: TRBV7-8
CDR3: CASSIGTGYEKLFF
DNA: TGTGCCAGCAGCATAGGGACAGGGTATGAAAAACTGTTTTTT

D: .
J: TRBJ1-4
size: .
V: TRBV3-1/TRBV3-2
CDR3: CASSQDFFAGPTGEKLFF
DNA: TGTGCCAGCAGCCAAGATTTCTTTGCCGGCCCAACGGGAGAAAAACTGTTTTTT

D: .
J: TRBJ2-1
size: .
V: TRBV9
CDR3: CASSATTSYNEQFF
DNA: TGTGCCAGCAGCGCGACGACTAGTTACAATGAGCAGTTCTTC

D: TRBD2
J: TRBJ2-1
size: .
V: TRBV7-7
CDR3: CASSLALGLATYNEQFF
DNA: TGTGCCAGCAGCTTAGCGCTGGGACTAGCAACGTACAATGAGCAGTTCTTC

D: TRBD2
J: TRBJ2-3
size: .
V: TRBV4-1
CDR3: CASSATSGGVRSTDTQYF
DNA: TGCGCCAGCAGCGCGACTAGCGGGGGGGTAAGAAGCACAGATACGCAGTATTTT

D: TRBD1
J: TRBJ1-1
size: .
V: TRBV5-1
CDR3: CASSLGAGGGYTEAFF
DNA: TGCGCCAGCAGCTTGGGGGCAGGGGGCGGTTACACTGAAGCTTTCTTT

D: .
J: TRBJ1-2
size: once
V: TRBV25-1
CDR3: CASSSGARGSYTF
DNA: TGTGCCAGCAGTAGTGGGGCAAGGGGAAGCTACACCTTC

D: .
J: TRBJ2-6
size: .
V: TRBV12-5
CDR3: CASGLARDSSGANVLTF
DNA: TGTGCTAGTGGTTTGGCCCGCGACAGCTCTGGGGCCAACGTCCTGACTTTC

D: .
J: TRBJ1-1
size: .
V: TRBV7-9
CDR3: CASSLGSGWVEAFF
DNA: TGTGCCAGCAGCTTAGGGTCGGGGTGGGTTGAAGCTTTCTTT

D: .
J: TRBJ2-2
size: once
V: TRBV19
CDR3: CASKRGTSNTGELFF
DNA: TGTGCCAGTAAGCGAGGGACATCGAACACCGGGGAGCTGTTTTTT

D: TRBD1
J: TRBJ1-6
size: .
V: TRBV9
CDR3: CASSPSSSGTGLSPLHF
DNA: TGTGCCAGCAGCCCTAGTAGCTCCGGGACAGGGCTTTCACCCCTCCACTTT